The present TCR beta chain was sequenced within a study of CXCR3-negative and CXCR3-positive naive CD8 T cells. Findings and limits, study-wide: More hydrophobic TRB CDR3s were found in CXCR3-positive naive cells than in CXCR3-negative naive cells.

On this clonotype itself: Its target is not known.

The libraries of TRB cDNA were prepared using 5' RACE with UMI labels. No DNA is given; TCRdb re-called the 5' RACE reads and lists each CDR3 protein once. The table lists some 120,000 distinct CDR3 sequences, with approximately 0.54% in the top ten. Germline-derived CDR1 and CDR2 are MNHEY and SVGEGT. The CDR3 extends over 15 amino acids. This sequence was found in a human donor in good health. Some clones in this sample may be carry-over from other donors' samples. The J gene is TRBJ1-1, the V gene TRBV6-2 or TRBV6-3; TCRdb outputs TRBD1, but without DNA this stays unchecked. Sequencing was performed on naive CXCR3+ CD8+ T cells from blood. Noted subset: CD45RO-CCR7+CD27+CD95- naive CD8+ T cells expressing CXCR3 (TNR3+). The CDR3: CASSSRLGLGTEAFF.